A selection of T cell receptor beta chains follows, all from one sample in a study of shared T cell receptors in the human thymus. Sequenced by immunoSEQ multiplex PCR; TCRdb stores in-frame clones only, minus some. Of some 720,000 clones listed, roughly 90% were seen once; the top ten hold 0.0095% to 0.013%. A further study also used this sample, focusing on human thymus T cells.

Sequenced: thymocytes. These receptors were collected from a boy under three years old with a congenital heart defect. CDR3s include the opening cysteine and the closing phenylalanine or tryptophan. Each record gives: J gene, D gene, clone size, V gene, CDR3 protein, CDR3 DNA. A D gene is named only where the DNA matches it firmly. Size values are once, few and many counts, or a class for expanded clones, and some rows have none.

>TRBJ2-7|TRBD2|NA|TRBV2
CASKPGLAESYEQYF
TGTGCCAGCAAACCGGGACTAGCGGAATCCTACGAGCAGTACTTC
>TRBJ2-7|TRBD2|NA|TRBV29-1
CSVGAGGSYEQYF
TGCAGCGTTGGGGCGGGAGGTTCCTACGAGCAGTACTTC
>TRBJ2-7|TRBD2|NA|TRBV18
CASSPQKAGGPHEQYF
TGTGCCAGCTCACCGCAGAAAGCGGGAGGGCCCCACGAGCAGTACTTC
>TRBJ2-7|TRBD1|NA|TRBV11-2
CASSQHKDRGYEQYF
TGTGCCAGCAGCCAACATAAAGACAGGGGCTACGAGCAGTACTTC
>TRBJ2-7|TRBD2|NA|TRBV2
CASIDLAGTYEQYF
TGTGCCAGCATCGACCTAGCGGGGACCTACGAGCAGTACTTC
>TRBJ2-3|TRBD1|NA|TRBV25-1
CASSPGQGGTDTQYF
TGTGCCAGCAGCCCCGGACAGGGGGGCACAGATACGCAGTATTTT
>TRBJ2-1|TRBD2|NA|TRBV30
CAWKGMGLAENEQFF
TGTGCCTGGAAGGGTATGGGACTAGCCGAGAATGAGCAGTTCTTC
>TRBJ2-3|NA|NA|TRBV9
CASSVGGADSTDTQYF
TGTGCCAGCAGCGTAGGCGGAGCGGATAGCACAGATACGCAGTATTTT
>TRBJ2-7|TRBD2|NA|TRBV28
CASSPEGAGTLREQYF
TGTGCCAGCAGTCCCGAAGGAGCGGGGACTCTACGAGAGCAGTACTTC
>TRBJ2-7|TRBD2|NA|TRBV5-1
CASSLAPSSGQLTTYEQYF
TGCGCCAGCAGCTTGGCCCCGTCTAGCGGACAACTTACAACCTACGAGCAGTACTTC
>TRBJ2-5|NA|NA|TRBV14
CASSQERRRGLRQETQYF
TGTGCCAGCAGCCAAGAAAGGCGGCGGGGTTTGAGACAAGAGACCCAGTACTTC
>TRBJ2-5|NA|NA|TRBV7-9
CASSFPITGRGETQYF
TGTGCCAGCAGCTTTCCGATTACAGGGAGGGGAGAGACCCAGTACTTC
>TRBJ1-1|NA|NA|TRBV28
CASSFDIRGRPNTEAFF
TGTGCCAGCAGTTTTGATATCCGGGGGAGACCGAACACTGAAGCTTTCTTT
>TRBJ2-1|NA|NA|TRBV7-9
CASRGGDNEQFF
TGTGCCAGCAGGGGCGGGGACAATGAGCAGTTCTTC
>TRBJ2-2|NA|once|TRBV13
CASSLPWEDGELFF
TGTGCCAGCAGCTTACCGTGGGAGGACGGGGAGCTGTTTTTT
>TRBJ2-3|NA|NA|TRBV7-6
CASSSDWADTQYF
TGTGCCAGCAGCTCGGACTGGGCAGATACGCAGTATTTT
>TRBJ2-1|NA|NA|TRBV2
CASSERGPEGNEQFF
TGTGCCAGCAGTGAACGTGGGCCCGAGGGCAATGAGCAGTTCTTC
>TRBJ2-7|TRBD2|NA|TRBV9
CASSVSRDYSYEQYF
TGTGCCAGCAGCGTTAGTCGGGACTACTCCTACGAGCAGTACTTC
>TRBJ2-5|TRBD2|NA|TRBV2
CASRTKLGLAVTRFPPHQETQYF
TGTGCCAGCAGGACAAAATTGGGACTAGCGGTTACCCGGTTCCCTCCCCACCAAGAGACCCAGTACTTC
>TRBJ2-1|TRBD2|NA|TRBV6-4
CASSAIAGVSYNEQFF
TGTGCCAGCAGTGCGATCGCGGGAGTTTCCTACAATGAGCAGTTCTTC
>TRBJ2-3|TRBD2|NA|TRBV9
CASSPGTSGSITDTQYF
TGTGCCAGCAGCCCTGGGACTAGCGGGAGTATCACAGATACGCAGTATTTT